These 7 T cell receptor beta chains share one sample of origin, sequenced in a study of T cell responses to AZD1222 COVID-19 vaccine. The method was immunoSEQ multiplex PCR; TCRdb's version includes in-frame clones alone and lacks a portion of them. Found here are 100,000 to 150,000 clones, roughly 85% of them singletons; the top ten hold approximately 19%. This material consisted of peripheral blood, taken on day 0 of MenACWY control vaccination. All receptors derive from an adult in good health.

The V call is TRBV13, the J call TRBJ2-1; maybe TRBD2 (5 bases). The CDR3 is made up of 12 amino acids. The V gene's germline CDR1 is PRHDT and CDR2 FYEKMQ (reference sequence). The V end lost 5 bases, the J end lost 7 bases, and 9 bases lay between the germline ends. Here the CDR3 DNA reads TGTGCCAGCAGCACAGCGGCGAATGAGCAGTTCTTC. Encoded protein: CASSTAANEQFF.

This clone was recorded only once. J is TRBJ1-5 and V is TRBV28; tentatively, D is TRBD1 (5 bases). The CDR3 spans 16 residues. With 2 bases removed from V and 5 bases from J, the gap between germline ends came to 16 bases. Germline V gene sequence: CDR1 MDHEN, CDR2 SYDVKM. This CDR3 is CASSLHRSPPHQPQHF. CDR3 sequence (DNA): TGTGCCAGCAGTTTACACAGGTCCCCCCCCCATCAGCCCCAGCATTTT.

The chain links TRBV11-1 to TRBJ2-3; D uncertain. Germline CDR1 is SGHAT and CDR2 is FQDESV (reference sequence). CDR3 length: 15 residues. Trimming removed 1 base at V and 0 bases at J, with 8 bases between. CDR3 region: CASSLVPLSTDTQYF. CDR3 nucleotides: TGTGCCAGCAGCTTAGTTCCTCTAAGCACAGATACGCAGTATTTT.

This chain joins TRBV5-6 and TRBJ2-7; D unresolved. Per the germline V gene, CDR1 is SGHDT and CDR2 is YYEEEE. V was pared by 2 bases and J by 2 bases, with 5 bases between. The CDR3 loop spans 12 amino acids. CDR3 sequence reads: CASSFTPYEQYF. The DNA for the CDR3 is TGTGCCAGCAGCTTCACTCCCTACGAGCAGTACTTC.

The J gene is TRBJ2-6, the V gene TRBV5-4; D might be TRBD1 (6 bases). Trimming cost V 4 bases and J 3 bases, with 17 bases left between them. The germline V gene has CDR1 SGHNT and CDR2 YYREEE (reference sequence). The CDR3 loop spans 17 amino acids. As DNA, the CDR3 is TGTGCCAGCAGCCTGGAGACAGGCATCCTTGGGGCCAACGTCCTGACTTTC. Its protein is CASSLETGILGANVLTF.

This rearrangement joins TRBV27 to TRBJ2-1, with D possibly called TRBD1 or TRBD2 (5 bases each). The germline V gene encodes CDR1 MNHEY and CDR2 SMNVEV (reference sequence). The CDR3 length is 14 residues. Deletions cut 10 bases from V and 5 bases from J, with 18 bases between. The CDR3 is CATRPTRDHNEQFF. The DNA for the CDR3 is TGTGCCACGAGGCCTACAAGGGACCACAATGAGCAGTTCTTC.

The rearrangement joins TRBV30 to TRBJ2-7; possibly TRBD2 for D (7 bases). Trimming pared 5 bases from V and 4 bases from J, leaving 15 bases between. The CDR3 runs to 13 residues. CDR1 GTSNPN and CDR2 SVGIG come from the germline V gene (reference sequence). CDR3 sequence: CAWARGGKYEQYF. The CDR3 DNA sequence: TGTGCCTGGGCTAGGGGGGGCAAATACGAGCAGTACTTC.